This T cell receptor (beta chain) is drawn from a study of tumor-infiltrating lymphocytes in primary liver carcinoma. As for the study in general: Patients were men and women aged 30 to 69 years. The tumors, T1-T3 N0M0 lesions, were 4.2 to 10 cm across.

Germline V CDR1 and CDR2: GTSNPN, SVGIG (reference sequence). V shed 3 bases and J shed 6 bases, with 12 bases lying between them. The CDR3 is made up of 12 amino acids. Findings and caveats of the study: Comparison of CD4+ and CD8+ repertoires was precluded by bulk unsorted samples. Tumors significantly exceeded blood in top-250-clone fraction (p = 0.039).

The researchers obtained blood RNA from unsorted whole blood and also extracted germline DNA. Researchers generated TCR beta cDNA from about 530 ng of total RNA, relying on a constant-region primer. Modified slightly, ARM-PCR produced TCR beta libraries over three nested multiplex PCR rounds. Running 9 to 10 cycles apiece, the first two PCR rounds relied on TRBV1-TRBV30 forward primers together with a C-beta reverse primer. TCRdb re-called the multiplex PCR reads through MiXCR, storing one row per CDR3 protein. The sample consists of approximately 320,000 distinct CDR3 sequences, nearly 60% of them appearing once. Points on this clonotype: The antigen is not known.

The sequence came from a young woman with primary liver carcinoma and hepatitis B virus infection. The J gene is TRBJ2-7, the V gene TRBV30; weak D call: TRBD1 (6 bases). The material sequenced was peripheral blood. CDR3 region: CAWSPQGGEQYF. The CDR3 coding sequence is TGTGCCTGGAGCCCTCAAGGGGGCGAGCAGTACTTC.